Listed here is a single T cell receptor beta chain. Antigen unknown. This record belongs to a study of early T cells in non-severe SARS-CoV-2 infection. As for the study in general: Alpha and beta chains were unpaired, from unsorted whole-blood bulk RNA. Study-level findings and limits: Matching results from VDJdb favored anti-spike CD8 responses, leaving private and CD4 specificities undetected.

Individual cDNA molecules carried attached unique molecular identifiers. TCRdb itself ran the 5' RACE reads through MiXCR, one entry per CDR3 protein. The sample lists about 59,000 distinct CDR3 sequences; roughly an eighth were seen once. From germline, CDR1 is SGHTA and CDR2 FQGNSA. This CDR3 is 16 amino acids long. V was trimmed by 5 bases and J by 0 bases, leaving 14 bases between them. This clonotype was sampled from an adult who was a healthcare worker with PCR-confirmed SARS-CoV-2 infection or an uninfected control (not recorded which). The sequences come from whole blood, collected at baseline. V and J are TRBV7-2 and TRBJ2-4; no reliable D call. The CDR3 loop reads CASSTSPGLAKNIQYF. CDR3 nucleotides: TGTGCCAGCAGCACCAGCCCCGGGCTAGCCAAAAACATTCAGTACTTC.